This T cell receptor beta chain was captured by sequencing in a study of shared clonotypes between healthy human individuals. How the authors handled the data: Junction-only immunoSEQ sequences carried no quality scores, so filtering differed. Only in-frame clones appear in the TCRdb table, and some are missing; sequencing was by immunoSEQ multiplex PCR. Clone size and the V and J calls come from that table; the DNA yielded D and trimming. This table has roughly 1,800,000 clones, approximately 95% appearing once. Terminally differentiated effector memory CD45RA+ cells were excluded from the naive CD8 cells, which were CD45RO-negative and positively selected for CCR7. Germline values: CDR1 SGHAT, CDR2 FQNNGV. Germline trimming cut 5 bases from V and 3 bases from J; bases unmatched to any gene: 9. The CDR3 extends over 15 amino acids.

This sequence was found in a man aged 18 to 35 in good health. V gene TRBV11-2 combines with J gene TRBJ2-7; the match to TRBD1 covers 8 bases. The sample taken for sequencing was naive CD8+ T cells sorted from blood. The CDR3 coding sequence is TGTGCCAGCAGCCCAGACGACAGGGGAATCTACGAGCAGTACTTC. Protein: CASSPDDRGIYEQYF. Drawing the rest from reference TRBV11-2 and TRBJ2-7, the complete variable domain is EAGVAQSPRYKIIEKRQSVAFWCNPISGHATLYWYQQILGQGPKLLIQFQNNGVVDDSQLPKDRFSAERLKGVDSTLKIQPAKLEDSAVYLCASSPDDRGIYEQYFGPGTRLTVT.